The T cell receptor (beta chain) under discussion was sequenced for a study of blood T cell repertoires in COVID-19. The wider study: Specimens from acute and convalescent COVID-19 originated in the United States, Italy and Spain. T cells, B-cell-depleted T cells, or PBMCs provided the cDNA or gDNA that served as material.

CDR3 length: 13 amino acids. CDR1 and CDR2 from the germline V gene are WSHSY and SAAADI. With 4 bases removed from V and 7 bases from J, the gap between germline ends came to 8 bases. Per the study methods: Amplification of reference gene primers was used by the study to estimate nucleated cell counts. Profiling relied on immunoSEQ multiplex PCR, and the TCRdb table lists in-frame clones only, not all of them. The V and J calls and clone size are taken from that table; D and trimming were inferred from the DNA. The sample includes 120,000 or so clones, about four fifths of them seen just once. Seattle enrolled patients during active infection and tracked them longitudinally.

The chain couples TRBV10-2 to TRBJ1-6; D possibly corresponds to TRBD1 (6 bases). This clonotype was obtained from a man aged 25 to 40 with COVID-19, enrolled during active disease. Sequences were obtained from peripheral blood. CDR3: CASSVQGNSPLHF. The CDR3 region has the DNA TGCGCCAGCAGTGTTCAGGGGAATTCACCCCTCCACTTT.